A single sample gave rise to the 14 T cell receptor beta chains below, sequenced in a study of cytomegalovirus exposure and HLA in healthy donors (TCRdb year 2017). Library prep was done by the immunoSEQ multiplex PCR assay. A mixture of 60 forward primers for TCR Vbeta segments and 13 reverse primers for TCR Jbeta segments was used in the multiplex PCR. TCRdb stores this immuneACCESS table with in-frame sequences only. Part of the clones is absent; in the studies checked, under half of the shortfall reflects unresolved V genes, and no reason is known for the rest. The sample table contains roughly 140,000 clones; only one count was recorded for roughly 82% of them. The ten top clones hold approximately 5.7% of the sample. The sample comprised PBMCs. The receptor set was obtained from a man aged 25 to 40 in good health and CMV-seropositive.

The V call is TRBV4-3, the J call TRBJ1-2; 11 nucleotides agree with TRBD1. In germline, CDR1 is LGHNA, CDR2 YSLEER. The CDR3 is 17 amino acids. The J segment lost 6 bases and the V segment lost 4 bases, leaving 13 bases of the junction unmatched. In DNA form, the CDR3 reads TGCGCCAGCAGCCGAGGACCGGGACAGGGGGAATTGGATGGCTACACCTTC. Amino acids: CASSRGPGQGELDGYTF.

The CDR3 bases are TGTGCCATCAGGGGACTAGCGGGTTCCACCACAGATACGCAGTATTTT. Protein: CAIRGLAGSTTDTQYF. The chain employs TRBV10-3 and TRBJ2-3; 12 bases agree with TRBD2. CDR1 and CDR2 from the germline V gene are ENHRY and SYGVKD. The CDR3 length is 16 residues. V gave up 6 bases and J gave up 2 bases; unmatched junction bases: 6.

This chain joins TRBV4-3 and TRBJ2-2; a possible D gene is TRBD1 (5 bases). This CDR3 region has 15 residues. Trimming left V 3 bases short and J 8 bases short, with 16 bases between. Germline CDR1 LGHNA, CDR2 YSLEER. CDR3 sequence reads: CASSQLHQGSGELFF. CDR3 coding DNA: TGCGCCAGCAGCCAGCTACACCAGGGTTCGGGGGAGCTGTTTTTT.

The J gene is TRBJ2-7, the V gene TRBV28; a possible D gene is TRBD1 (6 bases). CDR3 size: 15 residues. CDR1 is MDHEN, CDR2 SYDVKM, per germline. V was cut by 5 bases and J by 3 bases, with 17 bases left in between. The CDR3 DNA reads TGTGCCAGCAGTCTTGAGGACAGTCCTTTCTACGAGCAGTACTTC. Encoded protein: CASSLEDSPFYEQYF.

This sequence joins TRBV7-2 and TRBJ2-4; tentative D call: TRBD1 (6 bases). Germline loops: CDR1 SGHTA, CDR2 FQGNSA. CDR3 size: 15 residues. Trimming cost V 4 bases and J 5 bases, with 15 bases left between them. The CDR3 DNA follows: TGTGCCAGCAGCTCCGCCCAAACAGGGCAAAACATTCAGTACTTC. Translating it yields CASSSAQTGQNIQYF.

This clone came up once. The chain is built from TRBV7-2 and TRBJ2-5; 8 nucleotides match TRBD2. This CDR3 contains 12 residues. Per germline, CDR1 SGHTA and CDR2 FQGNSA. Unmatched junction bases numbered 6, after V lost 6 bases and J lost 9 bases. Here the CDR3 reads CASRTGGGAQYF. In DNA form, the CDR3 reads TGTGCCAGCAGGACCGGGGGGGGCGCCCAGTACTTC.

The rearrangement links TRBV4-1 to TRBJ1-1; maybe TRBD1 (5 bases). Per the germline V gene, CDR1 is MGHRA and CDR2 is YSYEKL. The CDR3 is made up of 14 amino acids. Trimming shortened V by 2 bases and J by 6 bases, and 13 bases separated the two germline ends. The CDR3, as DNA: TGCGCCAGCAGCCAAATCGGGGGTAAGGCTGAAGCTTTCTTT. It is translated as CASSQIGGKAEAFF.

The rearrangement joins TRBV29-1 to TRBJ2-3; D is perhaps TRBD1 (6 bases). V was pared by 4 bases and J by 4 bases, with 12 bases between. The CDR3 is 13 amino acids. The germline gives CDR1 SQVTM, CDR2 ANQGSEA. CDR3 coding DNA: TGCAGCGTTGCGACAGGAAAGGCAGATACGCAGTATTTT. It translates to CSVATGKADTQYF.

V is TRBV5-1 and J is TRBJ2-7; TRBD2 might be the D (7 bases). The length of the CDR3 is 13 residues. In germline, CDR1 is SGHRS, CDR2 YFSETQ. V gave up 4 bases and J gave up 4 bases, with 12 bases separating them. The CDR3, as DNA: TGCGCCAGCAGCCAACAGGGAGGGTACGAGCAGTACTTC. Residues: CASSQQGGYEQYF.

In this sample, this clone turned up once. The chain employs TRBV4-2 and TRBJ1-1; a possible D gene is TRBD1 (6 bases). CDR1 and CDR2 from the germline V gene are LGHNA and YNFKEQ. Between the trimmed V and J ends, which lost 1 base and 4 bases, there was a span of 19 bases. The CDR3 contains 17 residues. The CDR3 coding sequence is TGTGCCAGCAGCCAAGCTCCTCGGGACACGTTCAGCACTGAAGCTTTCTTT. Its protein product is CASSQAPRDTFSTEAFF.

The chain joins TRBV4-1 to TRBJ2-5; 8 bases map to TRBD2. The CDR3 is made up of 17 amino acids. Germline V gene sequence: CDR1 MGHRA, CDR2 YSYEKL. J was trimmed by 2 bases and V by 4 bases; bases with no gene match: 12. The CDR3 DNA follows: TGCGCCAGCAGCCCTCTCTCTTGGGTAGCGGGGCAAGAGACCCAGTACTTC. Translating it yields CASSPLSWVAGQETQYF.

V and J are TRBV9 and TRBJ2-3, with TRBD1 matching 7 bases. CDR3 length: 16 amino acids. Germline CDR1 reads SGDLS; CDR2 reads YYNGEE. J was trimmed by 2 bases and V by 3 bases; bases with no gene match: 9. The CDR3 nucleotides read TGTGCCAGCAGCGCAAATTCAGGGGGACCCACAGATACGCAGTATTTT. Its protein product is CASSANSGGPTDTQYF.

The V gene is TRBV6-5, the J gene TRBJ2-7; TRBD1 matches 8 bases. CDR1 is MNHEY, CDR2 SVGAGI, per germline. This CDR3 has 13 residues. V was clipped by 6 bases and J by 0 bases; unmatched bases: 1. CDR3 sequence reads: CASRGQDSYEQYF. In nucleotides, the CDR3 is TGTGCCAGCAGGGGACAGGACTCCTACGAGCAGTACTTC.

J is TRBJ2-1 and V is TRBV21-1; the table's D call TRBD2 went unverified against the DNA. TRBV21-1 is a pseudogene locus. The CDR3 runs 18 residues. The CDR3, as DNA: TGTGCCAGCAGCAAAGAGCGAAGCGGGAGGGCCTATGACAATGAGCAGTTCTTC. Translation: CASSKERSGRAYDNEQFF.